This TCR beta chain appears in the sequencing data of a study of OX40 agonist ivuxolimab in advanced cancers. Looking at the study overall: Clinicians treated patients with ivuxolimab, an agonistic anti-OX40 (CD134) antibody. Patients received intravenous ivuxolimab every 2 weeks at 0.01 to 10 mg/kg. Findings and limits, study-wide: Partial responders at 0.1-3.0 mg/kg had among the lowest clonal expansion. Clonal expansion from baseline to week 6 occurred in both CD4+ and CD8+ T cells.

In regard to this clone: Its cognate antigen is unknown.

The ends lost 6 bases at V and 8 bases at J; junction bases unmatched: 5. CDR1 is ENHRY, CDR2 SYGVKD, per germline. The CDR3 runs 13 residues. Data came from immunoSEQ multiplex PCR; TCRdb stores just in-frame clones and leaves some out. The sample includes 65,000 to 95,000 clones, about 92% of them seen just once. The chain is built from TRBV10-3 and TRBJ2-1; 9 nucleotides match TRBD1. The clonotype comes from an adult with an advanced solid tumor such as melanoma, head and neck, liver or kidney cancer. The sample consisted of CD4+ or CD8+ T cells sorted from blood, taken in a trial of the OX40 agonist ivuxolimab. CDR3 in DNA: TGTGCCATCAGAGGTACAGGGGGCGATGAGCAGTTCTTC. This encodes CAIRGTGGDEQFF.